This TCR beta chain was captured by sequencing in a study of beta chain features in type 1 diabetes. Researchers reported sorting CD4+ naive, central memory, regulatory and stem cell-like memory cells via CD45RO/CCR7/CD25/CD127/CD95/CD27. Expressed TCRB transcripts were sequenced because the isolated RNA had all been reverse transcribed beforehand. The repertoire was sequenced with immunoSEQ multiplex PCR; TCRdb's copy has only in-frame clones and lacks some. The sample lists under 200,000 clones; roughly 9.1% were seen once. CDR1 is SQVTM and CDR2 is ANQGSEA in the germline V gene. The CDR3 runs 14 residues. The V and J ends lost 1 base and 10 bases, in that order; junction bases with no gene match: 5.

The TCR originated in a woman younger than 30 in good health. This rearrangement joins TRBV29-1 to TRBJ2-1, with TRBD1 matching over 12 bases. Sequencing was carried out using central memory CD4+ T cells from blood. CDR3 loop: CSVEGDRGLREQFF. The CDR3 nucleotides read TGCAGCGTTGAAGGGGACAGGGGGCTCCGGGAGCAGTTCTTC.